Below, 8 T cell receptor beta chains from the same sample are listed, as sequenced in a study of blood T cells in healthy people across ages. With a J-beta primer mix and a sample-barcoded 5' primer, a second PCR ran about 7 to 12 cycles. In TCRdb, the 5' RACE reads were re-called with MiXCR into one record per CDR3 protein. The data contain around 1.5 million distinct CDR3 sequences, approximately 38% of them singletons. The sequenced sample consisted of blood. These receptors all come from a woman aged 18-35 years in good health.

The chain uses TRBV5-1 and TRBJ2-7; 12 positions match TRBD1. Germline assignment: CDR1 SGHRS and CDR2 YFSETQ. Unmatched junction bases numbered 5, after V lost 4 bases and J lost 3 bases. This CDR3 contains 15 residues. CDR3 residues: CASSRGTGGGYEQYF. CDR3 nucleotide sequence: TGCGCCAGCAGCCGCGGGACAGGGGGCGGCTACGAGCAGTACTTC.

In its sample, this clonotype was seen a few times. The chain combines TRBV20-1 with TRBJ2-5; 14 bases agree with TRBD2. V dropped 5 bases and J dropped 5; count of bases not matched to a gene: 4. Per the germline V gene, CDR1 is DFQATT and CDR2 is SNEGSKA (reference sequence). This CDR3 is 14 amino acids long. As DNA, the CDR3 is TGCAGTGCTCGCCGACTAGCGGGGGGGGAGACCCAGTACTTC. It is translated as CSARRLAGGETQYF.

J is TRBJ2-3 and V is TRBV29-1, with 8 nucleotides matching TRBD1. CDR3 length equals 16 residues. Germline lookup yields CDR1 SQVTM and CDR2 ANQGSEA. V lost 3 bases and J lost 4; bases outside the gene matches: 12. CDR3 amino acids: CSVETPATGVPDTQYF. The DNA for the CDR3 is TGCAGCGTTGAGACCCCGGCGACAGGGGTACCAGATACGCAGTATTTT.

The chain combines TRBV6-4 with TRBJ1-2, with D unresolved. CDR3 length: 14 amino acids. V was cut by 8 bases and J by 4 bases, with 17 bases left in between. The germline CDR1 and CDR2 sequences are MRHNA and SNTAGT. The CDR3 DNA reads as TGTGCCAGCGCCCACACAGTCTCCGGCTATGGCTACACCTTC. As protein: CASAHTVSGYGYTF.

This sequence joins TRBV14 and TRBJ1-1; D is unresolved. Germline CDR1 and CDR2: SGHDN and FVKESK. V shed 4 bases and J shed 6 bases, with 18 bases lying between them. CDR3 length: 15 residues. As DNA, the CDR3 is TGTGCCAGCAGCCCGCACCCCTCCTCGGGCGCTGAAGCTTTCTTT. Protein: CASSPHPSSGAEAFF.

This rearrangement joins TRBV15 to TRBJ2-3, with TRBD2 matching over 10 bases. Germline CDR1 reads LNHNV; CDR2 reads YYDKDF (reference sequence). The CDR3 is 17 amino acids. V trimming: 3 bases; J trimming: 1 base; junction bases outside the gene matches: 7. The CDR3 loop reads CATSRLPLAGGTDTQYF. CDR3 coding DNA: TGTGCCACCAGCAGGCTTCCCCTAGCGGGGGGCACAGATACGCAGTATTTT.

The rearrangement uses TRBV27 and TRBJ1-1, with TRBD1 matching over 7 bases. This CDR3 is built from 16 residues. From germline, CDR1 is MNHEY and CDR2 SMNVEV (reference sequence). V dropped 8 bases and J dropped 0; count of bases not matched to a gene: 12. Here the CDR3 reads CASGSPGGALNTEAFF. The DNA for the CDR3 is TGTGCCAGCGGCTCGCCAGGGGGGGCCCTGAACACTGAAGCTTTCTTT.

A remark on this clonotype: Compared with germline, one end of the junction differs, possibly owing to a read error. The chain uses TRBV12-3 or TRBV12-4 and TRBJ2-3; unclear D gene. The CDR3 has 13 residues. The CDR3 reads CASSLRSTNTQYF. In DNA, the CDR3 is TGTGCCAGCAGTTTACGTAGCACAAATACGCAGTATTTT.